This T cell receptor (beta chain) was recorded in a study of T cell responses to AZD1222 COVID-19 vaccine. General observations from the study: Clonal diversity may have been underestimated in mostly white British donors. No repertoire was sampled before or during the peak T cell response, only after it.

Data came from immunoSEQ multiplex PCR; TCRdb stores just in-frame clones and leaves some out. The sample records over 100,000 clones, roughly nine tenths being singletons. The CDR3 length is 15 residues. With 4 bases clipped from V and 6 bases from J, the junction kept 7 bases outside the gene matches. Per the germline V gene, CDR1 is SGDLS and CDR2 is YYNGEE. In regard to this clone: What it binds is unknown.

The chain carries TRBV9 and TRBJ2-1; TRBD2 agrees at 10 bases. The receptor was isolated from an adult in good health. The starting material was peripheral blood, obtained on day 0 of AZD1222 vaccination. Here the CDR3 DNA reads TGTGCCAGCAGCTTGACAGGGACTAGCGTCAATGAGCAGTTCTTC. This sequence encodes CASSLTGTSVNEQFF. Variable domain in full (rest from reference TRBV9 and TRBJ2-1): DSGVTQTPKHLITATGQRVTLRCSPRSGDLSVYWYQQSLDQGLQFLIQYYNGEERAKGNILERFSAQQFPDLHSELNLSSLELGDSALYFCASSLTGTSVNEQFFGPGTRLTVL.